This TCR beta chain stems from a study of T cell repertoires in cytomegalovirus infection (dated 2019 in TCRdb). For context, the study as a whole: Donor HLA type was relevant to the analysis, as public TCR beta signatures indicated carriage of CMV infection together with the matching HLA type. Overall results and qualifications from the work: In both this cohort and an independent 352-donor cohort, the cumulative frequency of public TCR beta family members distinguished carriers of CMV infection plus the relevant HLA type. In the ex vivo response, HLA-C-restricted CMV-specific TCR beta clonotypes were dominant, and in two of eight donors the single most frequent clonotype came from this HLA-C-restricted group.

CDR1 and CDR2, per the germline V gene, are MNHNS and SASEGT. Germline trimming: 4 bases from V, 11 bases from J; junction bases outside gene matches: 14. The CDR3 goes from the cysteine to the phenylalanine over 17 residues. CDR3 DNA only is kept here, 51 bases in frame from base 1. This clonotype came up a few times. This clone's antigen is unknown. No clone much larger than this one lies a single base away; base qualities are absent. The data were produced on an Illumina HiSeq 1500. The raw public data were reprocessed by TCRdb itself: fastp quality trimming at Q25, MiXCR clonotype calling, in-frame beta chains only. Rows are combined by CDR3 protein, so each entry shows the most common genes and DNA. A total of around 740,000 distinct CDR3 sequences appear in this sample, 35% to 40% of them only once. Roughly 2.9% of the sample belongs to the ten largest clones.

The sample comprised PBMCs. The sequence came from a human donor in good health (CMV status not recorded). Some clones in this sample may be carry-over from other donors' samples. In this chain, TRBV6-1 is recombined with TRBJ2-1, with TRBD2 identical over 13 junction bases. The CDR3 sequence is CASSVGIRLAGGLKQFF. The sequenced DNA: TGTGCCAGCAGTGTGGGAATCCGACTAGCGGGGGGATTAAAGCAGTTCTTC.